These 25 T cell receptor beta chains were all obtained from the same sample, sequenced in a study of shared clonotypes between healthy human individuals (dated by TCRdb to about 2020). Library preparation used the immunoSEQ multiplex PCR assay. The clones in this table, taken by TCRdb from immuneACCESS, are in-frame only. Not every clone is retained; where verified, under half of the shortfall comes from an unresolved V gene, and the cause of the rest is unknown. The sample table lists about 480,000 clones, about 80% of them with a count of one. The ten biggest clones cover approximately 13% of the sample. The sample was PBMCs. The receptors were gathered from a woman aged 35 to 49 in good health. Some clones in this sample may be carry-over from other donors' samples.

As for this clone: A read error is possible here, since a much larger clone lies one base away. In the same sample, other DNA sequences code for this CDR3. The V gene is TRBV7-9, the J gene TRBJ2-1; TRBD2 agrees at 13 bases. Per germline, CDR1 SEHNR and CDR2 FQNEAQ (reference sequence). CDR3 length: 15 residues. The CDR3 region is CASSPGLAGHDEQFF. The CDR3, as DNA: TGCGCCAGCAGCCCGGGACTAGCGGGACACGATGAGCAGTTCTTC.

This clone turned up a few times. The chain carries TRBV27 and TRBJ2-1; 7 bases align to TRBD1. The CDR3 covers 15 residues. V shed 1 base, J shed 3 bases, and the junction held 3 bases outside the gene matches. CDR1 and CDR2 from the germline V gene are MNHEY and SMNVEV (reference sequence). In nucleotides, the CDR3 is TGTGCCAGCAGTTTATTGGGACAGCTCTACAATGAGCAGTTCTTC. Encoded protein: CASSLLGQLYNEQFF.

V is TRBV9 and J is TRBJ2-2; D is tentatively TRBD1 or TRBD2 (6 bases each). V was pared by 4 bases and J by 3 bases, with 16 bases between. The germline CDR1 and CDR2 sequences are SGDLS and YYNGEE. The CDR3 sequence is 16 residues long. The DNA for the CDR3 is TGTGCCAGCAGCCCAAGGGGGGATTCGGACACCGGGGAGCTGTTTTTT. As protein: CASSPRGDSDTGELFF.

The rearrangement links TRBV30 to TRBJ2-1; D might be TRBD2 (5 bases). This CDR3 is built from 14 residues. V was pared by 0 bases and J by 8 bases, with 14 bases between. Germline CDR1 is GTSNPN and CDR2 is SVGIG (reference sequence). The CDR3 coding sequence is TGTGCCTGGAGTGTCGGGATGGGGTTCGATGAGCAGTTCTTC. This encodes CAWSVGMGFDEQFF.

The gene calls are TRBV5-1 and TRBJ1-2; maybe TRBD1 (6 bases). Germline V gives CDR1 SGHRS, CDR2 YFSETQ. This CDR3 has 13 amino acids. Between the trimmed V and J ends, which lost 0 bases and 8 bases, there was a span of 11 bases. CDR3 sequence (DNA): TGCGCCAGCAGCTTGGCACAGGGTGAGGGCTACACCTTC. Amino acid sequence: CASSLAQGEGYTF.

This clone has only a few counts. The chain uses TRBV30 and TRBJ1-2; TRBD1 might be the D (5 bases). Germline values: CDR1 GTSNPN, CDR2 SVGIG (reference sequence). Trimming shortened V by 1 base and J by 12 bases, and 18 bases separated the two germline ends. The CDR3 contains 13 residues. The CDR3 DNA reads TGTGCCTGGAGTGCGAATCCTCAGGGAGTTCACACCTTC. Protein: CAWSANPQGVHTF.

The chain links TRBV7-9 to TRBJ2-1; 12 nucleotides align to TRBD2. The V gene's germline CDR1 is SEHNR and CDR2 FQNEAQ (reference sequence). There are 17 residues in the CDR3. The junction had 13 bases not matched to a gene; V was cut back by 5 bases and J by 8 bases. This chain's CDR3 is CASSPQTTSGSSDEQFF. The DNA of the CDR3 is TGTGCCAGCAGCCCCCAGACGACTAGCGGGAGCTCGGATGAGCAGTTCTTC.

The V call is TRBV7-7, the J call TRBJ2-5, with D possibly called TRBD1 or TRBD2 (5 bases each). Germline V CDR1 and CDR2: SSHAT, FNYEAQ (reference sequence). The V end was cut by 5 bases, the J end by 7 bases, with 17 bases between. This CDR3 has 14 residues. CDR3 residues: CASSPWDGAGTQYF. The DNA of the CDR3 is TGTGCCAGCAGCCCCTGGGACGGGGCAGGGACCCAGTACTTC.

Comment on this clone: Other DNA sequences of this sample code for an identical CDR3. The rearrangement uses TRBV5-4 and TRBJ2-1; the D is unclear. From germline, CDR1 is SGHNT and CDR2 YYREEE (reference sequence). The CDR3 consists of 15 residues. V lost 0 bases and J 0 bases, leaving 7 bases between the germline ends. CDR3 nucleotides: TGTGCCAGCAGCTTGGGGGGAAGCTCCTACAATGAGCAGTTCTTC. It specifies CASSLGGSSYNEQFF.

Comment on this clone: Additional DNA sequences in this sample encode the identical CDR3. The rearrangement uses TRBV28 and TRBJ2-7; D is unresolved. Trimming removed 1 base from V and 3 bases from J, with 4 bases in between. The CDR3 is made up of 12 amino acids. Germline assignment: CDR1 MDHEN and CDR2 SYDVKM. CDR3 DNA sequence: TGTGCCAGCAGTTTATTAGTCTACGAGCAGTACTTC. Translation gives CASSLLVYEQYF.

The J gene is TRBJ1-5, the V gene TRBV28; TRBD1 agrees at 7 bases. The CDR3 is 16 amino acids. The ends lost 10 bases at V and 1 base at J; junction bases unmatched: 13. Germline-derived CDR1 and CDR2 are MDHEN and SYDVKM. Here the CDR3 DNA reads TGTGCCACCAGCGGGGCAGGGGGGGAAAGCAATCAGCCCCAGCATTTT. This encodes CATSGAGGESNQPQHF.

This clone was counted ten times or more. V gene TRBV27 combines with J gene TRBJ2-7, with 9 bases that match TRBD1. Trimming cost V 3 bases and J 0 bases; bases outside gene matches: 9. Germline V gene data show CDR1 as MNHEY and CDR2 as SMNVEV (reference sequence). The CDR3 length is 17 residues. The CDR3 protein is CASSFSMGQGNSYEQYF. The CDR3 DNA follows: TGTGCCAGCAGTTTCTCCATGGGACAGGGTAACTCCTACGAGCAGTACTTC.

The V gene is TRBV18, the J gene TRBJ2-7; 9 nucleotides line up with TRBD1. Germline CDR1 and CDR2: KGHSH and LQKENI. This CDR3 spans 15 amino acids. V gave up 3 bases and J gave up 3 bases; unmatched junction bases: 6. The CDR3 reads CASSPSGTGIYEQYF. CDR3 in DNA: TGTGCCAGCTCACCTTCCGGGACAGGGATCTACGAGCAGTACTTC.

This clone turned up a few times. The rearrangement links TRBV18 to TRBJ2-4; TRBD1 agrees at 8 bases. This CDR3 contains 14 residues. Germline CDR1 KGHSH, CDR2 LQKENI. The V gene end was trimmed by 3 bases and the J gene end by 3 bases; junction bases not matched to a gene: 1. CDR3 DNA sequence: TGTGCCAGCTCACCCGACAGGGGCAAAAACATTCAGTACTTC. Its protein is CASSPDRGKNIQYF.

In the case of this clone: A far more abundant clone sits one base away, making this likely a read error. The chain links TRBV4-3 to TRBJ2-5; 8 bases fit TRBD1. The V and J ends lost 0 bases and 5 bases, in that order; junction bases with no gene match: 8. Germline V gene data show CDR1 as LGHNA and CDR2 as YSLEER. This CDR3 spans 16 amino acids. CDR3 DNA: TGCGCCAGCAGCCAAGAAACCGGGACAGGCGGTGAGACCCAGTACTTC. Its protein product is CASSQETGTGGETQYF.

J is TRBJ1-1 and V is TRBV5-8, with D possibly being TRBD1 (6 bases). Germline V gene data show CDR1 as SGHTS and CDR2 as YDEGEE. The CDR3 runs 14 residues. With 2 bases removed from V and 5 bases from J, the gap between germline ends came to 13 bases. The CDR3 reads CASSFGRGRTEAFF. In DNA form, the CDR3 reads TGTGCCAGCAGCTTTGGCAGGGGAAGGACTGAAGCTTTCTTT.

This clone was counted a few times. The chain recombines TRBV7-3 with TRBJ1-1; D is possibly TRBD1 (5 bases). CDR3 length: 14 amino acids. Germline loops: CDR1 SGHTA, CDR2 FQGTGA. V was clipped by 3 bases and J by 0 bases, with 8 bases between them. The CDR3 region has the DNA TGTGCCAGCAGCTTGAAGGACATGAACACTGAAGCTTTCTTT. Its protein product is CASSLKDMNTEAFF. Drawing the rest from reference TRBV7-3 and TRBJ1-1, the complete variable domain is GAGVSQTPSNKVTEKGKYVELRCDPISGHTALYWYRQSLGQGPEFLIYFQGTGAADDSGLPNDRFFAVRPEGSVSTLKIQRTERGDSAVYLCASSLKDMNTEAFFGQGTRLTVV.

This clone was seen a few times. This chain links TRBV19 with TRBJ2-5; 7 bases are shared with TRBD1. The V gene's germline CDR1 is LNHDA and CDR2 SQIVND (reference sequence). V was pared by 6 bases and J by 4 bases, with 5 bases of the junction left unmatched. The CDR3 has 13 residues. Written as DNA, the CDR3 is TGTGCCAGTAGCTCAACAGGGGCAGAGACCCAGTACTTC. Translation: CASSSTGAETQYF.

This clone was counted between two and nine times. CDR3 loop: CASMASNTEAFF. The DNA for the CDR3 is TGTGCCAGCATGGCGTCGAACACTGAAGCTTTCTTT. The chain has TRBV27 and TRBJ1-1; D remains ambiguous. The CDR3 contains 12 residues. Per germline, CDR1 MNHEY and CDR2 SMNVEV (reference sequence). Trimming took 7 bases from V and 1 from J, leaving 7 bases between them.

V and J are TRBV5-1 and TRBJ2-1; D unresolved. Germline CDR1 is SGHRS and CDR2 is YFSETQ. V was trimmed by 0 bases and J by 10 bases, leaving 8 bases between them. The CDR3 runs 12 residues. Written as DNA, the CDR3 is TGCGCCAGCAGCTTGGACGTGGTCGAGCAGTTCTTC. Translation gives CASSLDVVEQFF.

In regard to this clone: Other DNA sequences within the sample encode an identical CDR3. This CDR3 is CATSRDRGPADTQYF. CDR3 sequence (DNA): TGTGCCACCAGCAGAGATCGGGGGCCTGCAGATACGCAGTATTTT. The J gene is TRBJ2-3, the V gene TRBV15, with D perhaps TRBD1 or TRBD2 (6 bases each). The ends were cut back, 0 bases at V and 4 bases at J, with 11 bases in the middle. Germline V gene sequence: CDR1 LNHNV, CDR2 YYDKDF (reference sequence). CDR3 length: 15 residues.

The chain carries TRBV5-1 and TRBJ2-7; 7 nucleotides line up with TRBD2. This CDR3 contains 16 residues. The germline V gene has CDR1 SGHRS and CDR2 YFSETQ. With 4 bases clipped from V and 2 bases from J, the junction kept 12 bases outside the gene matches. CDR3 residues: CASSPETPSGTYEQYF. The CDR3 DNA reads TGCGCCAGCAGCCCCGAGACTCCTAGCGGCACCTACGAGCAGTACTTC. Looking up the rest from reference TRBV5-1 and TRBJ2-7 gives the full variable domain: KAGVTQTPRYLIKTRGQQVTLSCSPISGHRSVSWYQQTPGQGLQFLFEYFSETQRNKGNFPGRFSGRQFSNSRSEMNVSTLELGDSALYLCASSPETPSGTYEQYFGPGTRLTVT.

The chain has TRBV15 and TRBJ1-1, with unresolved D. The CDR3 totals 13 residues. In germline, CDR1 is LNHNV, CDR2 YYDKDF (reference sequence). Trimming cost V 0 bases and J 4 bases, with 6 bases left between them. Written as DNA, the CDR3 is TGTGCCACCAGCAGAGAAGGGATCACTGAAGCTTTCTTT. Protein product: CATSREGITEAFF.

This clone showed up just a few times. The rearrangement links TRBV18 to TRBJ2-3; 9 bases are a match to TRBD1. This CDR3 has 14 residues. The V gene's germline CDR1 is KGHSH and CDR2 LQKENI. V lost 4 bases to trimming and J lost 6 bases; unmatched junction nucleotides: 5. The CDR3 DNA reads TGTGCCAGCTCACTCGGGACAGGGATGGATACGCAGTATTTT. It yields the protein CASSLGTGMDTQYF.

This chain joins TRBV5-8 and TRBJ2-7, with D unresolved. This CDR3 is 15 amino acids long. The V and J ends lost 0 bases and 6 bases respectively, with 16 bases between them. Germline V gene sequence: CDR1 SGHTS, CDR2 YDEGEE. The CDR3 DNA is TGTGCCAGCAGCTTGGTTCAGCCCAACAACCCCGAGCAGTACTTC. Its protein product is CASSLVQPNNPEQYF.